This TCR beta chain was documented in a study of Graves' ophthalmopathy and Graves' hyperthyroidism. Transcripts of RNA were the source for amplifying TCR beta CDR3 regions. First-round RT-PCR used HTBI primers; second-round multiplex PCR followed. TCRdb analysed the multiplex PCR reads with MiXCR anew, one entry per CDR3 protein. Among 500,000 to 700,000 distinct CDR3 sequences listed, about 20% were seen once. V lost 0 bases and J 0 bases, leaving 12 bases between the germline ends. This CDR3 region has 17 residues. CDR1 MNHEY and CDR2 SVGAGI come from the germline V gene. Isolation of PBMCs was performed using about 9 ml of fresh peripheral blood. This clonotype was seen at least ten times.

The rearrangement links TRBV6-5 to TRBJ2-4; no clear D gene. This TCR was recovered from a woman aged 18-35 years with stable Graves' hyperthyroidism. Some clones in this sample may be carry-over from other donors' samples. Specimen: peripheral blood. CDR3 bases: TGTGCCAGCAGTTACTCGAGCACCAACTTAGCCAAAAACATTCAGTACTTC. This encodes CASSYSSTNLAKNIQYF.